The 18 T cell receptor beta chains below all came from one sample that was sequenced in a study of cytomegalovirus exposure and HLA in healthy donors. The study ran its PCR with 60 Vbeta and 13 Jbeta primers. The data were produced by immunoSEQ multiplex PCR, yet TCRdb's version contains in-frame clones alone and is incomplete. Across some 84,000 clones, the top ten clones capture around 0.6% of the sample. Sequences were obtained from PBMCs. These receptors were obtained from a man aged 50-59 years in good health and CMV-seronegative.

The chain carries TRBV5-1 and TRBJ2-3; 9 bases match TRBD2. Germline CDR1 SGHRS, CDR2 YFSETQ. This CDR3 region has 16 residues. Trimming removed 2 bases from V and 0 bases from J; junction bases left unmatched: 4. As DNA, the CDR3 is TGCGCCAGCAGCTTTTTAGCGGGGGCCAGCACAGATACGCAGTATTTT. Its translation: CASSFLAGASTDTQYF.

The V gene is TRBV25-1, the J gene TRBJ1-1; 8 positions match TRBD1. The CDR3 has 14 residues. The trim removed 5 bases at V and 6 bases at J, leaving 8 bases unmatched. Germline-derived CDR1 and CDR2 are MGHDK and SYGVNS. As DNA, the CDR3 is TGTGCCAGCAGTACACAGGGGGTTAGTGCTGAAGCTTTCTTT. This gives the protein CASSTQGVSAEAFF.

J is TRBJ2-5 and V is TRBV5-1; the match to TRBD2 covers 9 bases. Germline assignment: CDR1 SGHRS and CDR2 YFSETQ. V lost 2 bases, J lost 1 base, and 6 bases stayed unmatched. The CDR3 is 16 amino acids. The CDR3: CASSFGSGGTQETQYF. The CDR3 coding sequence is TGCGCCAGCAGCTTTGGGAGCGGGGGGACCCAAGAGACCCAGTACTTC. The entire variable domain, with the rest obtained from reference TRBV5-1 and TRBJ2-5, is as follows: KAGVTQTPRYLIKTRGQQVTLSCSPISGHRSVSWYQQTPGQGLQFLFEYFSETQRNKGNFPGRFSGRQFSNSRSEMNVSTLELGDSALYLCASSFGSGGTQETQYFGPGTRLLVL.

The chain employs TRBV6-5 and TRBJ1-2; no clear D. The germline gives CDR1 MNHEY, CDR2 SVGAGI. V was pared by 5 bases and J by 8 bases, with 12 bases between. This CDR3 has 12 residues. The CDR3 is CASSTQRRGYTF. In nucleotides, the CDR3 is TGTGCCAGCAGTACCCAACGGAGGGGCTACACCTTC.

A note on this clone: Other DNA sequences in this sample translate to the same CDR3. The chain has TRBV15 and TRBJ1-6, with 8 bases lining up with TRBD1. CDR1 and CDR2 (germline): LNHNV, YYDKDF (reference sequence). The length of the CDR3 is 15 residues. J gave up 5 bases and V 1 base, and 1 base lay outside the gene matches. DNA for the CDR3: TGTGCCACCAGCAGAGGGACAGGGAATAATTCACCCCTCCACTTT. Protein product: CATSRGTGNNSPLHF.

The chain recombines TRBV2 with TRBJ2-7; maybe TRBD1 (6 bases). V was cut by 8 bases and J by 6 bases, with 20 bases left in between. The CDR3 loop spans 14 amino acids. Germline V CDR1 and CDR2: SNHLY, FYNNEI. The CDR3 is CASGRAGVASEQYF. CDR3 bases: TGTGCCAGCGGAAGGGCAGGGGTGGCCTCCGAGCAGTACTTC.

The rearrangement links TRBV19 to TRBJ2-4; 7 bases agree with TRBD1. After removal of 5 bases from V and 4 bases from J, the junction contained 17 bases not matched to a gene. Germline V gene lookup returns CDR1 LNHDA and CDR2 SQIVND (reference sequence). CDR3 length: 18 amino acids. The CDR3 DNA sequence: TGTGCCAGTAGTCCCAAACCTCTCGGGACAGTACCGAAAAACATTCAGTACTTC. Encoded protein: CASSPKPLGTVPKNIQYF.

J is TRBJ1-1 and V is TRBV4-1; 8 bases match TRBD1. With V trimmed by 2 bases and J by 11 bases, 16 bases remained unmatched. CDR1 and CDR2 (germline): MGHRA, YSYEKL. CDR3 length: 16 amino acids. CDR3 sequence (DNA): TGCGCCAGCAGCCAACAGGGGGCCCTGAACACTGACCGGGCTTTCTTT. Amino acids: CASSQQGALNTDRAFF.

This chain joins TRBV5-1 and TRBJ2-2; tentative D call: TRBD2 (6 bases). The CDR3 has 18 amino acids. Germline assignment: CDR1 SGHRS and CDR2 YFSETQ. Trimming left V 0 bases short and J 4 bases short, with 19 bases between. CDR3: CASSLVSGGVFLTGELFF. The CDR3 nucleotides are TGCGCCAGCAGCTTGGTGTCTGGCGGGGTTTTCCTCACCGGGGAGCTGTTTTTT.

This chain joins TRBV9 and TRBJ2-7; 8 bases line up with TRBD2. Germline V gene sequence: CDR1 SGDLS, CDR2 YYNGEE. Losses at the gene ends were 0 bases for V and 3 bases for J; bases not matched to a gene: 2. This CDR3 comprises 14 residues. The CDR3 sequence: CASSVGLAGYEQYF. The DNA of the CDR3 is TGTGCCAGCAGCGTAGGGCTAGCGGGCTACGAGCAGTACTTC.

The genes are TRBV9 and TRBJ2-3, with TRBD1 identical over 9 bases. CDR3 length: 15 amino acids. With 0 bases clipped from V and 6 bases from J, the junction kept 5 bases outside the gene matches. Germline-derived CDR1 and CDR2 are SGDLS and YYNGEE. CDR3 DNA: TGTGCCAGCAGCGTAGTCGGGACAGGGCTCGATACGCAGTATTTT. This gives the protein CASSVVGTGLDTQYF.

The rearrangement uses TRBV4-1 and TRBJ2-1; 10 positions match TRBD1. J lost 6 bases, V lost 3 bases, and 8 bases had no gene match. The CDR3 consists of 16 residues. Germline lookup yields CDR1 MGHRA and CDR2 YSYEKL. The CDR3 DNA sequence: TGCGCCAGCAGCCAGGGGCCGACAGGGGGCCTCAATGAGCAGTTCTTC. It encodes CASSQGPTGGLNEQFF.

The V and J genes are TRBV11-2 and TRBJ2-7; D not certain. Germline CDR1 is SGHAT and CDR2 is FQNNGV. The CDR3 consists of 11 residues. Trimming cost V 5 bases and J 4 bases, with 6 bases left between them. In nucleotides, the CDR3 is TGTGCCAGCAGCGGAGATTACGAGCAGTACTTC. Encoded protein: CASSGDYEQYF.

J is TRBJ2-7 and V is TRBV28; D is possibly TRBD1 (5 bases). Trimming removed 9 bases at V and 3 bases at J, with 12 bases between. Germline V gene data show CDR1 as MDHEN and CDR2 as SYDVKM. The CDR3 consists of 12 residues. The CDR3 reads CASSGALYEQYF. As DNA, the CDR3 is TGTGCCAGTAGTGGGGCCCTCTACGAGCAGTACTTC.

As DNA, the CDR3 is TGTGCCAGCAGTAATCAGGGCTGGTATGGCTACACCTTC. Translating gives CASSNQGWYGYTF. The chain has TRBV28 and TRBJ1-2; D may be TRBD1 (5 bases). Trimming pared 5 bases from V and 5 bases from J, leaving 12 bases between. This CDR3 comprises 13 residues. The germline V gene has CDR1 MDHEN and CDR2 SYDVKM.

The chain couples TRBV7-9 to TRBJ2-2; tentatively, D is TRBD1 (5 bases). The V end lost 5 bases, the J end lost 0 bases, and 10 bases lay between the germline ends. CDR3 length: 15 residues. Per the germline V gene, CDR1 is SEHNR and CDR2 is FQNEAQ (reference sequence). As DNA, the CDR3 is TGTGCCAGCAGCGTTACGACAGCGAACACCGGGGAGCTGTTTTTT. It encodes CASSVTTANTGELFF.

J is TRBJ2-3 and V is TRBV5-1, with TRBD2 identical over 8 bases. Trimming cost V 2 bases and J 2 bases; bases outside gene matches: 1. The germline V gene has CDR1 SGHRS and CDR2 YFSETQ. CDR3 length: 14 amino acids. The CDR3 DNA reads TGCGCCAGCAGCTTTAGCGGGGCCACAGATACGCAGTATTTT. It encodes CASSFSGATDTQYF.

This chain uses TRBV2 with TRBJ2-1; 8 bases are a match to TRBD2. Trimming took 4 bases from V and 3 from J; bases not matched to a gene: 5. Looked up from germline, CDR1 is SNHLY and CDR2 is FYNNEI. The CDR3 sequence is 15 residues long. The CDR3 DNA follows: TGTGCCAGCAGTGCCAGTGCGGGGGGCTACAATGAGCAGTTCTTC. This codes for CASSASAGGYNEQFF.